Given below is one T cell receptor beta chain in context. Its antigen is currently not known. No base-level quality is on record; no much larger clone is a single base apart. The data derive from a study of control samples from healthy donors and cancer patients (dated by TCRdb to between 2020 and 2021). The library relied on the immunoSEQ multiplex PCR assay. The clones in this table, taken by TCRdb from immuneACCESS, are in-frame only. Not every clone is retained; where verified, under half of the shortfall comes from an unresolved V gene, and the cause of the rest is unknown. Recorded for this sample are 75,000 to 100,000 clones; approximately 78% of them occurred a single time. The ten most abundant clones make up roughly 2% of the sample. CDR3 length: 16 amino acids, cysteine to phenylalanine. Only the CDR3 part of the read is kept: 48 bases, read in frame from the first base. The CDR1 and CDR2 encoded by the germline V gene are MRHNA and SNTAGT. Trimming removed 6 bases from V and 2 bases from J; the gene matches leave 8 bases unexplained.

The sequence links TRBV6-4 to TRBJ2-3, with 10 bases matching TRBD2. What was sequenced was blood. The sequence was obtained from a man between 60 and 75 years old in good health. The CDR3 has the sequence CASSVPGLALTDTQYF. The sequenced DNA: TGTGCCAGCAGCGTCCCGGGACTAGCGCTCACAGATACGCAGTATTTT.